A selection of T cell receptor beta chains follows, all from one sample in a study of cytomegalovirus exposure and HLA in healthy donors. Profiling relied on immunoSEQ multiplex PCR, and the TCRdb table lists in-frame clones only, not all of them. The sample lists about 140,000 clones, almost 85% occurring once. Sequencing used PBMCs. The receptor source for this set is a man younger than 40 in good health and CMV-seropositive. The CDR3 runs from the conserved cysteine through the conserved F or W.

v_call	cdr3_aa
TRBV25-1	CASSGDGQETQYF
TRBV18	CASSLQGQNSNQPQHF
TRBV19	CASSILAGKEQYF
TRBV6-5	CASSPGQRFYGYTF
TRBV7-2	CASSLGGQGGNYGYTF
TRBV10-3	CAISGTGYEQYF
TRBV27	CASSLFRNTEAFF
TRBV9	CASSVGGTSGNTIYF
TRBV7-9	CASSRTGTSYEQYF
TRBV5-4	CASSLGDSFYNEQFF
TRBV11-2	CASSSGRAELLDF
TRBV18	CASSPRSGSSYNEQFF
TRBV9	CASSVEWGVDTGELFF
TRBV18	CASSRESGHNEQFF
TRBV30	CAWNRGTEAFF
TRBV6-6	CASSYYLAGGREQFF
TRBV10-3	CAISVALAGVYEQYF
TRBV18	CASSPGQGANTEAFF
TRBV11-3	CASSLEAGDYGYTF
TRBV5-1	CASSPALGGMNTEAFF
TRBV29-1	CSVDLGPDTQYF
TRBV7-9	CASSHQGGGDLTYEQYF
TRBV6-1	CASSEFLDTLSYEQYF
TRBV7-8	CASSRDWRAFYNEQFF
TRBV7-9	CASSLSDSPSGNTIYF
TRBV28	CASSSGQGGGYTF
TRBV28	CASSPSAGTGDEKLFF
TRBV4-1	CASSPGQTLEGYTF
TRBV20-1	CSARLGGTSYF
TRBV5-4	CASSPRTSGAYEQYF
TRBV9	CASSVPHGTSGDTQYF
TRBV28	CASSTSSSGANVLTF
TRBV19	CASNPQGNQPQHF
TRBV6-6	CASSYVARGTSEQYF
TRBV18	CASSSDSSVGNTEAFF
TRBV9	CASSPVNTGKLFF
TRBV28	CASSFSTRGRAEKLFF
TRBV11-2	CASSVDMNTEAFF
TRBV27	CASSLLAGNNEQFF
TRBV18	CASSSTGSTGELFF
TRBV7-2	CASSTLAGGSGELFF
TRBV18	CASSPLAGEPDTQYF
TRBV7-9	CASSLDRGSYEQYF
TRBV7-9	CSSSSRTGRSYGYTF
TRBV28	CASSFNRNYGYTF
TRBV9	CASSGHFNYGYTF
TRBV28	CASSFPDRGGYTF
TRBV5-6	CASSSLRDRDEQYF
TRBV28	CASSHRGGNQPQHF
TRBV28	CASSKTGSTYEQYF
TRBV2	CASQQGYSNQPQHF